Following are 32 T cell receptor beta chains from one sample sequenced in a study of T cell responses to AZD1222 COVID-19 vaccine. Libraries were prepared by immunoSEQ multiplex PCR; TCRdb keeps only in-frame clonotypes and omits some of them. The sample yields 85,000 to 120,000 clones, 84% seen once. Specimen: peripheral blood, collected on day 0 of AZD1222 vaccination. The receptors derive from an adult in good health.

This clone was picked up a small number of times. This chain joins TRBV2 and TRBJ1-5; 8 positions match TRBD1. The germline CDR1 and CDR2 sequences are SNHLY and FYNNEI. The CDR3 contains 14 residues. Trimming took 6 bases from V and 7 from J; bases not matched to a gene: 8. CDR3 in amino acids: CASSRGTGPQPQHF. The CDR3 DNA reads TGTGCCAGCAGCCGGGGGACAGGTCCCCAGCCCCAGCATTTT.

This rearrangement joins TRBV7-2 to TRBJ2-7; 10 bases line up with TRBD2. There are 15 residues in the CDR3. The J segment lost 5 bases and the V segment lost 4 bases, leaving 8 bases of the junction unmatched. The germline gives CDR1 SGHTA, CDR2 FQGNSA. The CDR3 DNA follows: TGTGCCAGCAGCTCGGTAGCGGGAGGAAGAAACGAGCAGTACTTC. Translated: CASSSVAGGRNEQYF.

The CDR3 protein is CASSQNSGTVRGGELFF. The CDR3 nucleotides read TGTGCCAGCAGCCAGAACTCCGGGACAGTGAGGGGCGGGGAGCTGTTTTTT. The chain links TRBV3-1 (or the pseudogene TRBV3-2) to TRBJ2-2, with 7 positions matching TRBD1. Trimming at V came to 3 bases and at J to 7 bases, leaving 14 bases not matched to a gene. Germline CDR1 is LGHDT and CDR2 is YNNKEL (reference sequence). The CDR3 runs to 17 residues.

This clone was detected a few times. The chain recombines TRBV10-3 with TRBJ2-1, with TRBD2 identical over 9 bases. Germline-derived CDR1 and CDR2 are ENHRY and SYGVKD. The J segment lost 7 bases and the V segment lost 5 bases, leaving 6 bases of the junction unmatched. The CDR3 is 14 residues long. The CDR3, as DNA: TGTGCCATCAGTAGGACTAGCGATGGTAATGAGCAGTTCTTC. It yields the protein CAISRTSDGNEQFF.

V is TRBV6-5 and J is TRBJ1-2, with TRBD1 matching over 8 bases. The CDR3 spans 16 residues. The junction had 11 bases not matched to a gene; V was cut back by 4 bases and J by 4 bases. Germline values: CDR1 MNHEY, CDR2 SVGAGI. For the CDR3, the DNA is TGTGCCAGCAGTTTGACAGGGGTACCCCTAACCTATGGCTACACCTTC. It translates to CASSLTGVPLTYGYTF.

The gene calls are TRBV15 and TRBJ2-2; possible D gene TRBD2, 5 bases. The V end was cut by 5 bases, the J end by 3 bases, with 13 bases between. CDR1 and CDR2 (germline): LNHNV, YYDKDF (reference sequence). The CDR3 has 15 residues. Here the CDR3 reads CATSSDGVDTGELFF. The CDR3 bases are TGTGCCACCAGCTCAGACGGGGTGGACACCGGGGAGCTGTTTTTT.

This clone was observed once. Here the CDR3 DNA reads TGTGCCAGCAGCTTTCCCCATGGGGACGCTTTCTTT. Translation gives CASSFPHGDAFF. V usage is TRBV7-2 and J usage is TRBJ1-1; the D gene is possibly TRBD1 (5 bases). The CDR3 sequence is 12 residues long. V gave up 3 bases and J gave up 11 bases, with 13 bases separating them. The germline gives CDR1 SGHTA, CDR2 FQGNSA.

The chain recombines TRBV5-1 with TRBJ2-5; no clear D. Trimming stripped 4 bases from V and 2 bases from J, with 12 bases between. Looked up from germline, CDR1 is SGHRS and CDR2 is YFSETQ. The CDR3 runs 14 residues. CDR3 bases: TGCGCCAGCAGCACTGTGGGTCGGCAAGAGACCCAGTACTTC. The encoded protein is CASSTVGRQETQYF.

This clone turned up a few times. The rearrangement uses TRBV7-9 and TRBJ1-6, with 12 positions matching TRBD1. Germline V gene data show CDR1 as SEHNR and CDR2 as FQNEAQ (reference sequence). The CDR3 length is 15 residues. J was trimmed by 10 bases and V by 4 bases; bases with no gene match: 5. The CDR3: CASSSLGQGASPLHF. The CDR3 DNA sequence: TGTGCCAGCAGCTCCTTGGGACAGGGGGCCTCACCCCTCCACTTT.

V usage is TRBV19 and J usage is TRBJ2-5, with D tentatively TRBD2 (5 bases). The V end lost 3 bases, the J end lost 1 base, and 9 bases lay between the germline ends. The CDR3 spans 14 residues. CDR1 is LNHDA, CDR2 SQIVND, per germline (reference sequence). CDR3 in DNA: TGTGCCAGTAGTATCGGGAACACCCAAGAGACCCAGTACTTC. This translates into CASSIGNTQETQYF.

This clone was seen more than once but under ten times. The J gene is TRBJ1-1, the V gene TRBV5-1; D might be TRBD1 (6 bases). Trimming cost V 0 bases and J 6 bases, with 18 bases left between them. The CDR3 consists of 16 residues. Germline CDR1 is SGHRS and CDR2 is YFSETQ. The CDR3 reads CASSLGPGGAKSEAFF. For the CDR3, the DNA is TGCGCCAGCAGCTTGGGCCCGGGGGGCGCGAAATCTGAAGCTTTCTTT.

The CDR3 DNA follows: TGTGCCAGTACTACCGTGGGGGAGAGGACCGGGGAGCTGTTTTTT. It yields the protein CASTTVGERTGELFF. This chain connects TRBV19 to TRBJ2-2, with D perhaps given as TRBD1 or TRBD2 (5 bases each). Trimming stripped 7 bases from V and 5 bases from J, with 17 bases between. This CDR3 region has 15 residues. CDR1 is LNHDA and CDR2 is SQIVND in the germline V gene (reference sequence).

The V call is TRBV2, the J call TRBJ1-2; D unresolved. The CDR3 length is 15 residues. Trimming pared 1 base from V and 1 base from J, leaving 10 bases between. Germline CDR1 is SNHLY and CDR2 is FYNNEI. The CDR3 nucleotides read TGTGCCAGCAGTGAAGGCGTCGGACGTAACTATGGCTACACCTTC. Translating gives CASSEGVGRNYGYTF.

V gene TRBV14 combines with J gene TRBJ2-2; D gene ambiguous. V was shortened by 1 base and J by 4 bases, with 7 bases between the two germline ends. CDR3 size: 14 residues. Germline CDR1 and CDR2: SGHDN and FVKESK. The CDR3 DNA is TGTGCCAGCAGCCAAGTCTTTGGCACCGGGGAGCTGTTTTTT. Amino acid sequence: CASSQVFGTGELFF. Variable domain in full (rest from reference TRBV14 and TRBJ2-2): EAGVTQFPSHSVIEKGQTVTLRCDPISGHDNLYWYRRVMGKEIKFLLHFVKESKQDESGMPNNRFLAERTGGTYSTLKVQPAELEDSGVYFCASSQVFGTGELFFGEGSRLTVL.

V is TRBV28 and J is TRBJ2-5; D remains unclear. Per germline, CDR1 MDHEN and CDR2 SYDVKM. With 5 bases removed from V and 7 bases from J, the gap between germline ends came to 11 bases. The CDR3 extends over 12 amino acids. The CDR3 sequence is CASSPTVGTQYF. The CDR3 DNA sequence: TGTGCCAGCAGTCCCACTGTTGGGACCCAGTACTTC.

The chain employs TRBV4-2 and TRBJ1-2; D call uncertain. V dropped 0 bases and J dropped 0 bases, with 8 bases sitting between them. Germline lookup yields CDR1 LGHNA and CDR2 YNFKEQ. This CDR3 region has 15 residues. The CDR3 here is CASSQDLVANYGYTF. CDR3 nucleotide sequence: TGTGCCAGCAGCCAAGATTTAGTAGCTAACTATGGCTACACCTTC.

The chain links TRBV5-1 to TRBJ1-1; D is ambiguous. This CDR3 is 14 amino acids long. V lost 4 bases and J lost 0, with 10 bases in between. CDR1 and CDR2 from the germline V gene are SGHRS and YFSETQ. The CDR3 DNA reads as TGCGCCAGCAGCCAACACCGGATGAACACTGAAGCTTTCTTT. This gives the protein CASSQHRMNTEAFF. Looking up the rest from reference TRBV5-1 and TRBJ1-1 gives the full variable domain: KAGVTQTPRYLIKTRGQQVTLSCSPISGHRSVSWYQQTPGQGLQFLFEYFSETQRNKGNFPGRFSGRQFSNSRSEMNVSTLELGDSALYLCASSQHRMNTEAFFGQGTRLTVV.

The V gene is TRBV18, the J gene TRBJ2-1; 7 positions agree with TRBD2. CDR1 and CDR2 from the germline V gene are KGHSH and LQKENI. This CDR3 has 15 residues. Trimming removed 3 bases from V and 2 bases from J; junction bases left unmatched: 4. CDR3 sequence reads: CASSPAGDPYNEQFF. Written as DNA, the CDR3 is TGTGCCAGCTCACCGGCGGGGGATCCCTACAATGAGCAGTTCTTC. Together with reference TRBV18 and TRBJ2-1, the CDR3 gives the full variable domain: NAGVMQNPRHLVRRRGQEARLRCSPMKGHSHVYWYRQLPEEGLKFMVYLQKENIIDESGMPKERFSAEFPKEGPSILRIQQVVRGDSAAYFCASSPAGDPYNEQFFGPGTRLTVL.

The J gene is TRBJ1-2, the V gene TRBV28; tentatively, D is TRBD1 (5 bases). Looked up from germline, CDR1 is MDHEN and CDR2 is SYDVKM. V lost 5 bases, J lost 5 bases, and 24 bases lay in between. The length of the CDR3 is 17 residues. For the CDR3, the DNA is TGTGCCAGCAGTACTCATCGAGGTAGACAGCCGAAGTATGGCTACACCTTC. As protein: CASSTHRGRQPKYGYTF.

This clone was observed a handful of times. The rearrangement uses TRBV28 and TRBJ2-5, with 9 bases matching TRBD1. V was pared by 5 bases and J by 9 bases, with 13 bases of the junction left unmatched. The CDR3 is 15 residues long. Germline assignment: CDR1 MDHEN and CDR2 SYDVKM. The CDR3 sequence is CASSTTGGGYIPQYF. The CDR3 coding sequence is TGTGCCAGCAGTACTACAGGGGGCGGATATATTCCCCAGTACTTC. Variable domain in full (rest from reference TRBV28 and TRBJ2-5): DVKVTQSSRYLVKRTGEKVFLECVQDMDHENMFWYRQDPGLGLRLIYFSYDVKMKEKGDIPEGYSVSREKKERFSLILESASTNQTSMYLCASSTTGGGYIPQYFGPGTRLLVL.

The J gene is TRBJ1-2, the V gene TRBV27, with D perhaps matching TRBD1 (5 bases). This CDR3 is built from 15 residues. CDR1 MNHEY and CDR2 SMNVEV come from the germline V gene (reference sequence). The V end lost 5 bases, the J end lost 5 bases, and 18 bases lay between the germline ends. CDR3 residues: CASSQRYTGEYGYTF. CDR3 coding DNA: TGTGCCAGCAGTCAACGTTACACAGGAGAATATGGCTACACCTTC.

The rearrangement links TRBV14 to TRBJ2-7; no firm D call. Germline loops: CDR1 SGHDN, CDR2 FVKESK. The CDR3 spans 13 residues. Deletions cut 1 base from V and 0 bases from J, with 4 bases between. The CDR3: CASSQVHSYEQYF. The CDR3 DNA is TGTGCCAGCAGCCAAGTACACTCCTACGAGCAGTACTTC.

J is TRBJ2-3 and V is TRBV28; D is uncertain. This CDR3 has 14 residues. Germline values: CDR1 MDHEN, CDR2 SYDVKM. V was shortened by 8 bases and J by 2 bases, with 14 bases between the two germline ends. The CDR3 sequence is CASGQFGSTDTQYF. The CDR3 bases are TGTGCCAGCGGGCAGTTCGGCTCCACAGATACGCAGTATTTT.

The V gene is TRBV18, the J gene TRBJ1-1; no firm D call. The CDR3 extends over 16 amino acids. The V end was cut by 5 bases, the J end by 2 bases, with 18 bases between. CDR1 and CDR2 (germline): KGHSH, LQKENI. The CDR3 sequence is CASSSLPLRQNTEAFF. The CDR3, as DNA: TGTGCCAGCTCATCCCTACCCTTGCGGCAAAACACTGAAGCTTTCTTT.

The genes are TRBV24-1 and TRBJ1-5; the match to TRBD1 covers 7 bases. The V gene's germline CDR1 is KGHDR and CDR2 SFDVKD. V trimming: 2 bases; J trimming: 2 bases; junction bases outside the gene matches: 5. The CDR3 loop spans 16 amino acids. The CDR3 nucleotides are TGTGCCACCAGTGATTCGGCCCAGGGGGGCAATCAGCCCCAGCATTTT. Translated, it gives CATSDSAQGGNQPQHF.

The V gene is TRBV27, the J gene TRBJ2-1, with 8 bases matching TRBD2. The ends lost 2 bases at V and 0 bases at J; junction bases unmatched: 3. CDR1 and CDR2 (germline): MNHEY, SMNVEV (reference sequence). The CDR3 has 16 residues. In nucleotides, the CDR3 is TGTGCCAGCAGTTTAGCGGGAGGCACCTCCTACAATGAGCAGTTCTTC. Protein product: CASSLAGGTSYNEQFF.

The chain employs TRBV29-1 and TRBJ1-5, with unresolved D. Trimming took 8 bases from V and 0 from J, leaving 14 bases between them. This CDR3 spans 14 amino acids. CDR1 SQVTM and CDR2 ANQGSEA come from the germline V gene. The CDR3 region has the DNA TGCAGCACCCCTCGACTTACTAGCAATCAGCCCCAGCATTTT. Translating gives CSTPRLTSNQPQHF.

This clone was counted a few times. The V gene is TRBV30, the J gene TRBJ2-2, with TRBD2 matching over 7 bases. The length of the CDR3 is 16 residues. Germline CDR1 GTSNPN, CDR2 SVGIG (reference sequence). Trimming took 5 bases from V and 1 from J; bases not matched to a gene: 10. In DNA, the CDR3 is TGTGCCTGGTCCGGGCGGGGGTTACAGAACACCGGGGAGCTGTTTTTT. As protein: CAWSGRGLQNTGELFF. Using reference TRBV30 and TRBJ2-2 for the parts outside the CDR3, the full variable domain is SQTIHQWPATLVQPVGSPLSLECTVEGTSNPNLYWYRQAAGRGLQLLFYSVGIGQISSEVPQNLSASRPQDRQFILSSKKLLLSDSGFYLCAWSGRGLQNTGELFFGEGSRLTVL.

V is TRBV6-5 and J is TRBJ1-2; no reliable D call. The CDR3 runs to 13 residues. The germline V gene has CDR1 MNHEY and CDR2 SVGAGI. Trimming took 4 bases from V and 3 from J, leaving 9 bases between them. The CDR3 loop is CASSSDGYYGYTF. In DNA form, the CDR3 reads TGTGCCAGCAGTTCCGACGGCTACTATGGCTACACCTTC.

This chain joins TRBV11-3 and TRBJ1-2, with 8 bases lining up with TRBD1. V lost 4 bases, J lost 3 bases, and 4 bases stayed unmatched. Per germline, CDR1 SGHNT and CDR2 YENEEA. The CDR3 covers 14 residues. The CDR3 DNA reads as TGTGCCAGCAGCTCCGGGACAGGACACTATGGCTACACCTTC. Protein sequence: CASSSGTGHYGYTF.

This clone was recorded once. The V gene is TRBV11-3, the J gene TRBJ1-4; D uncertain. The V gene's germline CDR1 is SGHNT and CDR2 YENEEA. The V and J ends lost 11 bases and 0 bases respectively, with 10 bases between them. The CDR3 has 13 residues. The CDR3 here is CACRHATNEKLFF. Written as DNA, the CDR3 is TGTGCCTGCCGGCATGCAACTAATGAAAAACTGTTTTTT.

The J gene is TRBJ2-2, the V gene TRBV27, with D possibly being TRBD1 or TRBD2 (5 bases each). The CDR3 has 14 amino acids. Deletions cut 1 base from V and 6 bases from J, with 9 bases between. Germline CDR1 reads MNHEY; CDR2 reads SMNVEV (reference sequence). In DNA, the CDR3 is TGTGCCAGCAGTTTATTCGAGGGGTCCGGGGAGCTGTTTTTT. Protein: CASSLFEGSGELFF.